A selection of T cell receptor beta chains follows, all from one sample in a study of T cell responses to AZD1222 COVID-19 vaccine. TCRdb keeps only in-frame clones here, not all; method: immunoSEQ multiplex PCR. The sample carries 160,000 or so clones, 85% to 90% recorded once. The material was peripheral blood, obtained 28 days after the second dose of the MenACWY control vaccine. These receptor sequences come from an adult who received the MenACWY meningococcal vaccine as a control. Each CDR3 is given with its conserved first and last residue. Each record gives: clone size, V gene, J gene, D gene, CDR3 protein, CDR3 DNA. A D gene is named only where the DNA matches it firmly. Where a row states a size, it is once, few, many or the class of an expanded clone; other rows omit it.

>-|TRBV5-6|TRBJ2-1|TRBD2
CASSLGLVAGEVDEQFF
TGTGCCAGCAGCTTGGGTCTTGTAGCGGGAGAGGTCGATGAGCAGTTCTTC
>-|TRBV14|TRBJ2-5|-
CASSPRIGSQETQYF
TGTGCCAGCAGCCCCCGGATAGGATCCCAAGAGACCCAGTACTTC
>-|TRBV7-8|TRBJ2-1|-
CASSHRVAEYNEQFF
TGTGCCAGCAGCCATCGGGTAGCGGAATACAATGAGCAGTTCTTC
>-|TRBV9|TRBJ2-7|TRBD2
CASSPRTSGRSEQYF
TGTGCCAGCAGCCCCCGGACTAGCGGGAGGAGCGAGCAGTACTTC
>-|TRBV5-1|TRBJ1-6|-
CASSLGQSNSPLHF
TGCGCCAGCAGCTTGGGGCAGTCGAATTCACCCCTCCACTTT
>-|TRBV6-5|TRBJ1-2|TRBD1
CASSSRGTGFYGYTF
TGTGCCAGCAGTTCCCGGGGGACAGGGTTCTATGGCTACACCTTC
>few|TRBV2|TRBJ1-5|-
CASSEETKNQPQHF
TGTGCCAGCAGTGAAGAGACTAAAAATCAGCCCCAGCATTTT
>-|TRBV7-9|TRBJ1-4|-
CASSGMFSTGEKLFF
TGTGCCAGCAGCGGCATGTTCTCCACGGGGGAAAAACTGTTTTTT
>-|TRBV19|TRBJ2-7|-
CASSIGGTTDEQYF
TGTGCCAGTAGTATAGGGGGGACCACAGACGAGCAGTACTTC
>-|TRBV18|TRBJ2-7|-
CASSPPTRDSYEQYF
TGTGCCAGCTCACCACCGACTAGAGACTCCTACGAGCAGTACTTC
>-|TRBV6-2/TRBV6-3|TRBJ2-5|-
CASSSRTDPITQYF
TGTGCCAGCAGTTCGAGGACAGATCCCATAACCCAGTACTTC
>-|TRBV19|TRBJ2-1|-
CASTFGGTLDEQFF
TGTGCCAGTACCTTCGGAGGGACATTAGATGAGCAGTTCTTC
>-|TRBV7-9|TRBJ2-7|-
CASSPRDTSYEQYF
TGTGCCAGCAGCCCGAGGGACACCTCCTACGAGCAGTACTTC
>once|TRBV3-1/TRBV3-2|TRBJ1-2|-
CASSQEAYGYTF
TGTGCCAGCAGCCAGGAAGCCTATGGCTACACCTTC
>once|TRBV4-3|TRBJ1-4|TRBD1
CASSPGQGGEKLFF
TGCGCCAGCAGCCCGGGACAGGGAGGCGAAAAACTGTTTTTT
>-|TRBV7-2|TRBJ2-4|TRBD1
CASSPGTEKNIQYF
TGTGCCAGCAGCCCAGGGACAGAGAAGAACATTCAGTACTTC
>-|TRBV7-3|TRBJ2-1|-
CASSLIGTGEQFF
TGTGCCAGCAGCTTAATCGGGACGGGCGAGCAGTTCTTC
>few|TRBV4-2|TRBJ2-5|-
CASSRRNQDETQYF
TGTGCCAGCAGCCGCCGGAACCAGGATGAGACCCAGTACTTC
>-|TRBV10-3|TRBJ1-5|-
CASQQGIGQPQHF
TGTGCCTCTCAGCAGGGGATCGGTCAGCCCCAGCATTTT
>-|TRBV4-1|TRBJ2-7|-
CASSQPTGGTYEQYF
TGCGCCAGCAGCCAACCTACCGGCGGCACCTACGAGCAGTACTTC
>-|TRBV15|TRBJ1-3|-
CATSRDRGGGNTIYF
TGTGCCACCAGCAGAGATCGTGGAGGGGGAAACACCATATATTTT
>once|TRBV3-1/TRBV3-2|TRBJ2-1|-
CASSPTGRDSSFF
TGTGCCAGCAGCCCTACGGGGCGGGACAGTTCGTTCTTC
>-|TRBV7-3|TRBJ2-3|-
CASSERGRVQTDTQYF
TGTGCCAGCAGCGAACGGGGCAGGGTTCAAACAGATACGCAGTATTTT
>once|TRBV28|TRBJ2-1|TRBD2
CASSPRGSGSPRDEQFF
TGTGCCAGCAGTCCGAGGGGTAGCGGGTCGCCTAGGGATGAGCAGTTCTTC
>-|TRBV27|TRBJ2-7|-
CASSGTGLVSYEQYF
TGTGCCAGCAGTGGGACGGGGTTAGTGTCCTACGAGCAGTACTTC
>-|TRBV19|TRBJ2-7|-
CASSSGTLSSYEQYF
TGTGCCAGTAGTTCTGGGACATTGAGCTCCTACGAGCAGTACTTC
>-|TRBV6-5|TRBJ2-1|TRBD2
CASSSQTSGDNEQFF
TGTGCCAGCAGTTCTCAGACTAGCGGGGACAATGAGCAGTTCTTC
>-|TRBV30|TRBJ2-3|TRBD2
CAGGAYTDTQYF
TGTGCGGGAGGGGCGTACACAGATACGCAGTATTTT
>-|TRBV5-6|TRBJ1-1|-
CASSLPRSMNTEAFF
TGTGCCAGCAGCTTGCCGCGTTCCATGAACACTGAAGCTTTCTTT
>-|TRBV28|TRBJ1-1|TRBD1
CASSLRDRDTEAFF
TGTGCCAGCAGTTTGAGGGACAGAGACACTGAAGCTTTCTTT
>-|TRBV29-1|TRBJ2-3|TRBD1
CSGKDREMTQYF
TGCAGCGGGAAAGACAGGGAAATGACGCAGTATTTT
>-|TRBV24-1|TRBJ1-5|-
CATQFGGGGQPQHF
TGTGCCACCCAATTTGGCGGGGGTGGTCAGCCCCAGCATTTT
>-|TRBV11-3|TRBJ2-2|-
CASSLEGAGELFF
TGTGCCAGCAGCTTGGAGGGGGCCGGGGAGCTGTTTTTT
>-|TRBV21-1|TRBJ2-3|-
CASSFRLAGVPDTQYF
TGTGCCAGCAGCTTCCGACTAGCGGGAGTCCCCGATACGCAGTATTTT
>-|TRBV12-5|TRBJ1-2|-
CADQEGNYGYTF
TGTGCTGATCAGGAAGGAAACTATGGCTACACCTTC
>-|TRBV25-1|TRBJ2-6|-
CASSPVTNVLTF
TGTGCCAGCAGTCCAGTCACCAACGTCCTGACTTTC
>-|TRBV4-1|TRBJ2-3|-
CASSPPTERDTQYF
TGCGCCAGCAGCCCCCCTACCGAGAGAGATACGCAGTATTTT
>-|TRBV27|TRBJ2-3|-
CASSRPPQDTQYF
TGTGCCAGCAGCCGACCCCCCCAGGACACGCAGTATTTT
>-|TRBV5-4|TRBJ1-2|-
CASSLARGSYGYTF
TGTGCCAGCAGCTTGGCCAGGGGTTCGTATGGCTACACCTTC
>-|TRBV2|TRBJ2-7|-
CASSEWAGGNYEQYF
TGTGCCAGCAGTGAATGGGCAGGGGGGAACTACGAGCAGTACTTC